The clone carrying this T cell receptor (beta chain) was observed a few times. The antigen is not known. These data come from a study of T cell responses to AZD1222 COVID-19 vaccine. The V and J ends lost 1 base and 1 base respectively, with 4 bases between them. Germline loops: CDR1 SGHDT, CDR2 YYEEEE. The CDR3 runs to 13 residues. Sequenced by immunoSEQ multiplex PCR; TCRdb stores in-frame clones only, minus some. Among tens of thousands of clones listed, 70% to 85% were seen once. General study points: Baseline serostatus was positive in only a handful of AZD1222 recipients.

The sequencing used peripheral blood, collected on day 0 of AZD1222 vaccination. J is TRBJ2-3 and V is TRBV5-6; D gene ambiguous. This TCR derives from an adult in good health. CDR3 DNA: TGTGCCAGCAGCTTGACCGGCACAGATACGCAGTATTTT. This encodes CASSLTGTDTQYF.